The 30 T cell receptor beta chains in this list originate from one sample, sequenced in a study of CD8+ T cells in alopecia areata (dated by TCRdb to the late 2010s). To prepare the library, the immunoSEQ multiplex PCR assay was applied. RNA was extracted from all samples and reverse transcribed into cDNA as template for TCR sequencing. TCRdb carries this immuneACCESS record with in-frame sequences only. Its versions omit some clonotypes, under half of them owing to an unresolved V gene in the studies checked, with the rest unexplained. Present in this sample are approximately 150,000 clones, about nine tenths of which were seen just once. The top ten clonotypes cover over 12% of the sample. The sample's time point, from its label and the paper: baseline before oral tofacitinib. Sample: CD8+ T cells sorted from blood, taken at week 0. The source of these receptors is a human donor with alopecia areata.

The CDR3 region is CAWYRGGDGYTF. The CDR3 DNA follows: TGTGCCTGGTATCGAGGGGGCGATGGCTACACCTTC. The chain links TRBV30 to TRBJ1-2; 7 positions match TRBD1. Germline assignment: CDR1 GTSNPN and CDR2 SVGIG (reference sequence). Unmatched junction bases numbered 6, after V lost 5 bases and J lost 6 bases. This CDR3 has 12 residues.

This chain uses TRBV10-3 with TRBJ1-2; the D gene is possibly TRBD1 (6 bases). The V end was cut by 0 bases, the J end by 10 bases, with 15 bases between. Germline V gene sequence: CDR1 ENHRY, CDR2 SYGVKD. The length of the CDR3 is 14 residues. The CDR3 loop is CAISESGQLETYTF. In nucleotides, the CDR3 is TGTGCCATCAGTGAGTCGGGACAACTGGAGACCTACACCTTC.

This chain links TRBV9 with TRBJ1-1; the D is unclear. Between the trimmed V and J ends, which lost 3 bases and 9 bases, there was a span of 15 bases. CDR1 and CDR2 from the germline V gene are SGDLS and YYNGEE. The CDR3 length is 13 residues. CDR3 nucleotide sequence: TGTGCCAGCAGCGGACCTAACGCGGGCCAAGCTTTCTTT. It is translated as CASSGPNAGQAFF.

V usage is TRBV29-1 and J usage is TRBJ2-5; weak D call: TRBD1 (6 bases). V lost 3 bases and J 4 bases, leaving 18 bases between the germline ends. CDR1 SQVTM and CDR2 ANQGSEA come from the germline V gene. The CDR3 spans 15 residues. CDR3 nucleotides: TGCAGCGTTGACTTCTGGACAGTTTACGCAGAGACCCAGTACTTC. This gives the protein CSVDFWTVYAETQYF.

The V and J genes are TRBV7-9 and TRBJ2-7, with D perhaps matching TRBD1 (6 bases). Between the trimmed V and J ends, which lost 2 bases and 5 bases, there was a span of 10 bases. Germline-derived CDR1 and CDR2 are SEHNR and FQNEAQ (reference sequence). CDR3 size: 13 residues. The CDR3 region is CASSLLGANEQYF. The CDR3 bases are TGTGCCAGCAGCTTACTGGGGGCAAACGAGCAGTACTTC.

This clone was detected once. V is TRBV7-9 and J is TRBJ1-2; maybe TRBD1 (5 bases). The germline V and J ends were trimmed by 4 bases and 4 bases, with 19 bases remaining between them. There are 16 residues in the CDR3. Germline V gene data show CDR1 as SEHNR and CDR2 as FQNEAQ (reference sequence). The CDR3 protein is CASSSGRRGSPYGYTF. Here the CDR3 DNA reads TGTGCCAGCAGCTCGGGCAGGAGGGGCTCTCCCTATGGCTACACCTTC.

The chain recombines TRBV27 with TRBJ1-1; no firm D call. The CDR3 is made up of 15 amino acids. Germline V gene lookup returns CDR1 MNHEY and CDR2 SMNVEV (reference sequence). Trimming removed 3 bases at V and 5 bases at J, with 16 bases between. CDR3 bases: TGTGCCAGCAGTTTGATAGGGAACGGAAAAACTGAAGCTTTCTTT. The encoded protein is CASSLIGNGKTEAFF.

The chain has TRBV9 and TRBJ1-2; possible D gene TRBD1, 6 bases. The germline V gene encodes CDR1 SGDLS and CDR2 YYNGEE. V lost 8 bases and J lost 3, with 14 bases in between. This CDR3 is 13 amino acids long. CDR3 loop: CASRKTGYYGYTF. The CDR3 DNA reads as TGTGCCAGTAGGAAGACAGGCTACTATGGCTACACCTTC.

V is TRBV6-5 and J is TRBJ1-1; D uncertain. Trimming cost V 6 bases and J 10 bases, with 12 bases left between them. From germline, CDR1 is MNHEY and CDR2 SVGAGI. The CDR3 consists of 11 residues. CDR3 sequence reads: CASRSSFAAFF. The CDR3, as DNA: TGTGCCAGCAGGAGCTCTTTTGCAGCTTTCTTT.

The chain is built from TRBV11-2 and TRBJ2-7; TRBD1 or TRBD2 may be the D gene (5 bases each). The CDR3 runs to 14 residues. Deletions cut 1 base from V and 2 bases from J, with 9 bases between. Per the germline V gene, CDR1 is SGHAT and CDR2 is FQNNGV. In DNA, the CDR3 is TGTGCCAGCAGCTTAGGGGACGGGGCCTACGAGCAGTACTTC. Translating it yields CASSLGDGAYEQYF.

This chain joins TRBV5-5 and TRBJ2-7; perhaps TRBD2 as D (5 bases). Deletions cut 0 bases from V and 9 bases from J, with 19 bases between. Germline CDR1 reads SGHKS; CDR2 reads YYEKEE (reference sequence). The CDR3 totals 15 residues. CDR3 amino acids: CASSLAGGDLRGQYF. As DNA, the CDR3 is TGTGCCAGCAGCTTGGCCGGAGGTGACTTACGAGGGCAGTACTTC. The full variable domain, with the rest looked up from reference TRBV5-5 and TRBJ2-7, is DAGVTQSPTHLIKTRGQQVTLRCSPISGHKSVSWYQQVLGQGPQFIFQYYEKEERGRGNFPDRFSARQFPNYSSELNVNALLLGDSALYLCASSLAGGDLRGQYFGPGTRLTVT.

The chain uses TRBV5-1 and TRBJ2-5; D possibly matches TRBD1 or TRBD2 (5 bases each). Trimming cost V 0 bases and J 0 bases, with 9 bases left between them. The CDR3 covers 15 residues. Germline CDR1 SGHRS, CDR2 YFSETQ. The CDR3 region is CASSLAGTYQETQYF. The DNA of the CDR3 is TGCGCCAGCAGCTTGGCGGGGACCTACCAAGAGACCCAGTACTTC.

The DNA for the CDR3 is TGTGCCAGCAGACAACAGGGGGCATTGTCTAATGAAAAACTGTTTTTT. Encoded protein: CASRQQGALSNEKLFF. The V gene is TRBV11-2, the J gene TRBJ1-4; TRBD1 agrees at 9 bases. The CDR3 runs 16 residues. From germline, CDR1 is SGHAT and CDR2 FQNNGV. The V segment lost 6 bases and the J segment 3 bases; nucleotides outside the gene matches: 8.

The chain has TRBV13 and TRBJ1-1; D may be TRBD1 (5 bases). Germline V gene data show CDR1 as PRHDT and CDR2 as FYEKMQ (reference sequence). The CDR3 totals 14 residues. Trimming cost V 8 bases and J 1 base, with 14 bases left between them. The CDR3 protein is CASGRRTGNTEAFF. The CDR3 DNA reads TGTGCCAGCGGCAGGCGAACAGGGAACACTGAAGCTTTCTTT.

V usage is TRBV6-5 and J usage is TRBJ2-1; 8 bases match TRBD2. Germline-derived CDR1 and CDR2 are MNHEY and SVGAGI. The CDR3 contains 15 residues. V gave up 5 bases and J gave up 8 bases; unmatched junction bases: 11. Here the CDR3 DNA reads TGTGCCAGCAGTCATCCGGGACTAGATGAGGATGAGCAGTTCTTC. Encoded protein: CASSHPGLDEDEQFF.

J is TRBJ1-1 and V is TRBV5-1, with no clear D. Germline loops: CDR1 SGHRS, CDR2 YFSETQ. The CDR3 has 19 amino acids. V gave up 3 bases and J gave up 7 bases, with 31 bases separating them. In DNA form, the CDR3 reads TGCGCCAGCAGCTCATTCGATGGTCGGGCAGGAGTCCTTCCGGATGAAGCTTTCTTT. Residues: CASSSFDGRAGVLPDEAFF. The variable domain in full, with the rest retrieved from reference TRBV5-1 and TRBJ1-1, is KAGVTQTPRYLIKTRGQQVTLSCSPISGHRSVSWYQQTPGQGLQFLFEYFSETQRNKGNFPGRFSGRQFSNSRSEMNVSTLELGDSALYLCASSSFDGRAGVLPDEAFFGQGTRLTVV.

The V and J genes are TRBV5-4 and TRBJ2-7; D gene uncertain. The CDR3 is 11 residues long. Trimming shortened V by 4 bases and J by 5 bases, and 7 bases separated the two germline ends. Germline V gives CDR1 SGHNT, CDR2 YYREEE (reference sequence). CDR3 coding DNA: TGTGCCAGCAGCCGCCTGGACGAGCAGTACTTC. This encodes CASSRLDEQYF.

The chain links TRBV6-5 to TRBJ1-2; TRBD1 might be the D (5 bases). V lost 0 bases and J lost 3, with 11 bases in between. CDR1 and CDR2 (germline): MNHEY, SVGAGI. The CDR3 covers 15 residues. Written as DNA, the CDR3 is TGTGCCAGCAGTTACTCACCAGGGAGTTACTATGGCTACACCTTC. Its translation: CASSYSPGSYYGYTF.

J is TRBJ2-2 and V is TRBV10-2; TRBD2 might be the D (6 bases). V was cut by 6 bases and J by 4 bases, with 18 bases left in between. CDR1 is WSHSY, CDR2 SAAADI, per germline. The CDR3 spans 16 residues. The CDR3 is CASRSKGAGGTGELFF. CDR3 nucleotide sequence: TGCGCCAGCAGAAGTAAAGGGGCCGGGGGCACCGGGGAGCTGTTTTTT.

V is TRBV2 and J is TRBJ1-1, with 10 nucleotides matching TRBD1. The junction had 8 bases not matched to a gene; V was cut back by 7 bases and J by 0 bases. In germline, CDR1 is SNHLY, CDR2 FYNNEI. This CDR3 contains 16 residues. Written as DNA, the CDR3 is TGTGCCAGCATTGGGCGGGGACAGGGGATGAACACTGAAGCTTTCTTT. As protein: CASIGRGQGMNTEAFF.

The CDR3 loop is CASSLQGEAFF. The CDR3 nucleotides read TGCGCCAGCAGCCTTCAGGGGGAGGCTTTCTTT. The J gene is TRBJ1-1, the V gene TRBV4-1, with 7 bases matching TRBD1. With 4 bases clipped from V and 11 bases from J, the junction kept 4 bases outside the gene matches. This CDR3 is built from 11 residues. Germline V gene lookup returns CDR1 MGHRA and CDR2 YSYEKL.

V gene TRBV12-5 combines with J gene TRBJ2-1; D call uncertain. The germline V gene encodes CDR1 LGHNT and CDR2 FRNRAP. The CDR3 contains 13 residues. Trimming removed 6 bases from V and 6 bases from J, with 12 bases in between. CDR3 in amino acids: CASGLQPGNEQFF. In DNA, the CDR3 is TGTGCTAGTGGCCTACAGCCGGGCAATGAGCAGTTCTTC.

The J gene is TRBJ2-7, the V gene TRBV10-3; no firm D call. The DNA end is more similar to TRBJ2-5, so the J call may be wrong. This CDR3 comprises 12 residues. CDR1 is ENHRY, CDR2 SYGVKD, per germline. The CDR3 region is CAISESQETQYF. The DNA for the CDR3 is TGTGCCATCAGTGAGTCGCAAGAGACCCAGTACTTC.

This chain joins TRBV12-5 and TRBJ1-1, with D possibly being TRBD1 (5 bases). Between the trimmed V and J ends, which lost 5 bases and 5 bases, there was a span of 12 bases. The CDR3 has 13 residues. The germline V gene encodes CDR1 LGHNT and CDR2 FRNRAP. For the CDR3, the DNA is TGTGCTAGTGGTATGGGGACGAAAACTGAAGCTTTCTTT. Encoded protein: CASGMGTKTEAFF.

This clone was observed a few times. The chain has TRBV18 and TRBJ2-5; TRBD2 agrees at 13 bases. Trimming took 2 bases from V and 5 from J; bases not matched to a gene: 5. The V gene's germline CDR1 is KGHSH and CDR2 LQKENI. The CDR3 loop spans 16 amino acids. The CDR3 DNA reads TGTGCCAGCTCACCAGCGGGACTAGCGGGATTGGAGACCCAGTACTTC. It translates to CASSPAGLAGLETQYF.

The J gene is TRBJ2-1, the V gene TRBV27, with 9 positions matching TRBD2. The CDR3 is 13 residues long. With V trimmed by 6 bases and J by 4 bases, 1 base remained unmatched. Germline CDR1 is MNHEY and CDR2 is SMNVEV (reference sequence). The CDR3 nucleotides read TGTGCCAGCAGGCGGGGGGGGTACAATGAGCAGTTCTTC. Translated, it gives CASRRGGYNEQFF.

J is TRBJ2-1 and V is TRBV7-3, with 8 bases that match TRBD2. This CDR3 is built from 16 residues. The V gene's germline CDR1 is SGHTA and CDR2 FQGTGA. The V and J ends lost 0 bases and 7 bases, in that order; junction bases with no gene match: 8. CDR3 protein: CASSLTVGRGANEQFF. CDR3 bases: TGTGCCAGCAGCTTAACGGTCGGGAGGGGAGCTAATGAGCAGTTCTTC.

V and J are TRBV27 and TRBJ2-7; 7 positions match TRBD1. The ends lost 3 bases at V and 0 bases at J; junction bases unmatched: 8. Germline loops: CDR1 MNHEY, CDR2 SMNVEV (reference sequence). The CDR3 runs 16 residues. The CDR3 sequence: CASSLDPTGSSYEQYF. In nucleotides, the CDR3 is TGTGCCAGCAGTTTGGATCCGACAGGGAGCTCCTACGAGCAGTACTTC.

CDR3 DNA sequence: TGTGCCAGTAGTATAGATTCGGGACAGAACTATGGCTACACCTTC. Protein: CASSIDSGQNYGYTF. This chain connects TRBV19 to TRBJ1-2; 7 bases agree with TRBD1. Trimming removed 0 bases from V and 2 bases from J; junction bases left unmatched: 3. The CDR3 is made up of 15 amino acids. Germline lookup yields CDR1 LNHDA and CDR2 SQIVND (reference sequence).

The chain is built from TRBV4-1 and TRBJ2-1; 11 bases are a match to TRBD2. The trim removed 4 bases at V and 4 bases at J, leaving 6 bases unmatched. The CDR3 extends over 16 amino acids. Germline V CDR1 and CDR2: MGHRA, YSYEKL. The DNA for the CDR3 is TGCGCCAGCAGCCCAGGGACTAGCGGACCATACAATGAGCAGTTCTTC. The encoded protein is CASSPGTSGPYNEQFF.